Listed below are T cell receptor beta chains from one sample, sequenced in a study of shared clonotypes between healthy human individuals. Produced via immunoSEQ multiplex PCR; TCRdb's table is partial and in-frame only. This sample has roughly 2.5 million clones, with roughly nine tenths found just once. Material for sequencing was naive CD4+ T cells sorted from blood. These receptor sequences come from a man aged 18-30 years in good health. CDR3s include the opening cysteine and the closing phenylalanine or tryptophan. D genes are given only for firm matches. A row's size may be missing; if present it is once, few, many or a size class.

D gene: TRBD2
clone size: NA
V gene: TRBV6-5
J gene: TRBJ2-3
CDR3 protein: CASRPGLAGGDTQYF
CDR3 DNA: TGTGCCAGCAGACCCGGACTAGCGGGGGGGGATACGCAGTATTTT

D gene: TRBD2
clone size: NA
V gene: TRBV11-2
J gene: TRBJ2-2
CDR3 protein: CASSLDPGGTGELFF
CDR3 DNA: TGTGCCAGCAGCTTAGATCCGGGAGGTACCGGGGAGCTGTTTTTT

D gene: NA
clone size: once
V gene: TRBV27
J gene: TRBJ1-2
CDR3 protein: CASSSGDLTYGYTF
CDR3 DNA: TGTGCCAGCAGTTCGGGAGACTTGACCTATGGCTACACCTTC

D gene: NA
clone size: NA
V gene: TRBV6-5
J gene: TRBJ1-3
CDR3 protein: CASSPALYSGNTIYF
CDR3 DNA: TGTGCCAGCAGCCCCGCGCTCTACTCTGGAAACACCATATATTTT

D gene: NA
clone size: NA
V gene: TRBV5-1
J gene: TRBJ2-5
CDR3 protein: CASTPGGVRGQTQYF
CDR3 DNA: TGCGCCAGCACTCCTGGCGGGGTTCGGGGGCAGACCCAGTACTTC

D gene: TRBD1
clone size: NA
V gene: TRBV2
J gene: TRBJ2-1
CDR3 protein: CASSGGTGGLNEQFF
CDR3 DNA: TGTGCCAGCAGTGGGGGGACAGGGGGCCTCAATGAGCAGTTCTTC

D gene: TRBD2
clone size: NA
V gene: TRBV7-2
J gene: TRBJ2-7
CDR3 protein: CASSASGSSYEQYF
CDR3 DNA: TGTGCCAGCAGTGCTAGCGGAAGCTCCTACGAGCAGTACTTC

D gene: NA
clone size: NA
V gene: TRBV6-4
J gene: TRBJ1-1
CDR3 protein: CASRQGGLNTEAFF
CDR3 DNA: TGTGCCAGCAGGCAGGGAGGACTGAACACTGAAGCTTTCTTT

D gene: TRBD1
clone size: NA
V gene: TRBV7-7
J gene: TRBJ2-1
CDR3 protein: CASSPGTGANNEQFF
CDR3 DNA: TGTGCTAGCAGCCCCGGGACAGGGGCGAACAATGAGCAGTTCTTC

D gene: NA
clone size: NA
V gene: TRBV18
J gene: TRBJ1-4
CDR3 protein: CASSLRDAATNEKLFF
CDR3 DNA: TGTGCCAGCTCACTAAGGGACGCCGCAACTAATGAAAAACTGTTTTTT

D gene: NA
clone size: NA
V gene: TRBV9
J gene: TRBJ2-6
CDR3 protein: CASSVGSGANVLTF
CDR3 DNA: TGTGCCAGCAGCGTAGGGTCTGGGGCCAACGTCCTGACTTTC

D gene: NA
clone size: NA
V gene: TRBV2
J gene: TRBJ2-5
CDR3 protein: CASSSGETQYF
CDR3 DNA: TGTGCCAGCAGTAGCGGGGAGACCCAGTACTTC

D gene: NA
clone size: NA
V gene: TRBV5-6
J gene: TRBJ2-2
CDR3 protein: CASSYTTSNTGELFF
CDR3 DNA: TGTGCCAGCAGCTATACTACCTCGAACACCGGGGAGCTGTTTTTT

D gene: TRBD2
clone size: NA
V gene: TRBV9
J gene: TRBJ2-5
CDR3 protein: CASSVGLAGGQETQYF
CDR3 DNA: TGTGCCAGCAGCGTAGGACTAGCGGGGGGACAAGAGACCCAGTACTTC

D gene: NA
clone size: NA
V gene: TRBV25-1
J gene: TRBJ2-1
CDR3 protein: CASSWTALSSYNEQFF
CDR3 DNA: TGTGCCAGCAGCTGGACAGCTTTGAGCTCCTACAATGAGCAGTTCTTC

D gene: NA
clone size: NA
V gene: TRBV4-3
J gene: TRBJ2-3
CDR3 protein: CASSQGGRAKDTQYF
CDR3 DNA: TGCGCCAGCAGCCAAGGAGGGCGGGCTAAAGATACGCAGTATTTT

D gene: TRBD2
clone size: NA
V gene: TRBV5-4
J gene: TRBJ2-7
CDR3 protein: CASSLHSGRTGSYEQYF
CDR3 DNA: TGTGCCAGCAGCCTTCATAGCGGGAGGACGGGCTCCTACGAGCAGTACTTC

D gene: NA
clone size: NA
V gene: TRBV6-5
J gene: TRBJ2-2
CDR3 protein: CASRDTANTGELFF
CDR3 DNA: TGTGCCAGCAGGGACACAGCGAACACCGGGGAGCTGTTTTTT

D gene: TRBD1
clone size: NA
V gene: TRBV2
J gene: TRBJ1-5
CDR3 protein: CASSGRDRGGSPQHF
CDR3 DNA: TGTGCCAGCTCTGGGAGAGACAGGGGCGGGTCGCCCCAGCATTTT

D gene: TRBD1
clone size: NA
V gene: TRBV6-5
J gene: TRBJ1-3
CDR3 protein: CASRPDRASGNTIYF
CDR3 DNA: TGTGCCAGCAGGCCGGACAGGGCCTCTGGAAACACCATATATTTT

D gene: NA
clone size: NA
V gene: TRBV28
J gene: TRBJ2-4
CDR3 protein: CASSLSQGRNIQYF
CDR3 DNA: TGTGCCAGCAGTTTATCTCAGGGGCGGAACATTCAGTACTTC

D gene: TRBD1
clone size: NA
V gene: TRBV18
J gene: TRBJ1-5
CDR3 protein: CASSPPNRGGLGQPQHF
CDR3 DNA: TGTGCCAGCTCACCACCTAACAGGGGCGGTTTGGGTCAGCCCCAGCATTTT

D gene: NA
clone size: NA
V gene: TRBV27
J gene: TRBJ1-4
CDR3 protein: CASSMSRMGEKLFF
CDR3 DNA: TGTGCCAGCAGTATGAGCAGGATGGGGGAAAAACTGTTTTTT

D gene: TRBD2
clone size: NA
V gene: TRBV4-3
J gene: TRBJ2-1
CDR3 protein: CASSIMLAANEQFF
CDR3 DNA: TGCGCCAGCAGTATAATGCTAGCGGCCAATGAGCAGTTCTTC

D gene: TRBD1
clone size: NA
V gene: TRBV6-1
J gene: TRBJ2-3
CDR3 protein: CASSRDSSSTDTQYF
CDR3 DNA: TGTGCCAGCAGCCGGGACAGCTCTAGCACAGATACGCAGTATTTT

D gene: TRBD1
clone size: NA
V gene: TRBV7-9
J gene: TRBJ2-5
CDR3 protein: CASSYRGETQYF
CDR3 DNA: TGTGCCAGCAGCTACAGGGGGGAGACCCAGTACTTC